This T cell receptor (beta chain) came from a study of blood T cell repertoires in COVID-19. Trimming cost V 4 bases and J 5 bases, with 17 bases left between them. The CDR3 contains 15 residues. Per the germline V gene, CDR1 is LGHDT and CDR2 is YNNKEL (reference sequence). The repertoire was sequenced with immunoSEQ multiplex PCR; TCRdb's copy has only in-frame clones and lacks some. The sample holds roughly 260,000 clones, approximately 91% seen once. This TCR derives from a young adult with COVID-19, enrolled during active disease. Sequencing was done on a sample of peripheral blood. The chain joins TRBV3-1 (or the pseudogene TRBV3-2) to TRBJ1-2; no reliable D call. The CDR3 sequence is CASSLDSRSWYGYTF. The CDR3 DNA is TGTGCCAGCAGCCTAGATTCTCGGAGTTGGTATGGCTACACCTTC.